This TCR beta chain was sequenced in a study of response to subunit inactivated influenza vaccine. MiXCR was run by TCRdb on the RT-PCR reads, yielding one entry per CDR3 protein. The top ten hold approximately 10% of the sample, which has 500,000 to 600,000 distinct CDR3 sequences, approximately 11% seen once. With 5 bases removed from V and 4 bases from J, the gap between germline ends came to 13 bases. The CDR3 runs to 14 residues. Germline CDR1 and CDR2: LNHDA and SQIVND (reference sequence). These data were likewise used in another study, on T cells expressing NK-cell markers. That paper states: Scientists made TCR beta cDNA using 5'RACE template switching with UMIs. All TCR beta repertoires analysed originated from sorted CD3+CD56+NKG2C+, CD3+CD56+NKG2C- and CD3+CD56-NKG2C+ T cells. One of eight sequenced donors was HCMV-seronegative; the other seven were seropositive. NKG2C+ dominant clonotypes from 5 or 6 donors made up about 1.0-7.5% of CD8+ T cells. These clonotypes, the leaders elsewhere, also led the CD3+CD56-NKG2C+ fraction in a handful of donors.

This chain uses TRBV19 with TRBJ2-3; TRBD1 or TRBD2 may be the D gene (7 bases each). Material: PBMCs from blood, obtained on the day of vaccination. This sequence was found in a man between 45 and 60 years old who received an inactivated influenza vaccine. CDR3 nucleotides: TGTGCCAGTAGTTCAGGGGGGGGTCCAGATACGCAGTATTTT. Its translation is CASSSGGGPDTQYF.